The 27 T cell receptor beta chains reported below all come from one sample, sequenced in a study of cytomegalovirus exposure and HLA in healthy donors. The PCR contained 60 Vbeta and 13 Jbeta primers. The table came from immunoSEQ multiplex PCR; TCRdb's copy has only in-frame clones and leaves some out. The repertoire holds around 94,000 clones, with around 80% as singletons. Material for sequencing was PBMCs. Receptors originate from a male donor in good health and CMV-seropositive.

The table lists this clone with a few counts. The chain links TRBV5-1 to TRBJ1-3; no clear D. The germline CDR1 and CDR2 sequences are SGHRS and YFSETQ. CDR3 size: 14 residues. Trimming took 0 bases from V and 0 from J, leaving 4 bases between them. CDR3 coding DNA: TGCGCCAGCAGCTTGGGTAGCTCTGGAAACACCATATATTTT. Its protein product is CASSLGSSGNTIYF. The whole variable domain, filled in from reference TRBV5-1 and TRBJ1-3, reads KAGVTQTPRYLIKTRGQQVTLSCSPISGHRSVSWYQQTPGQGLQFLFEYFSETQRNKGNFPGRFSGRQFSNSRSEMNVSTLELGDSALYLCASSLGSSGNTIYFGEGSWLTVV.

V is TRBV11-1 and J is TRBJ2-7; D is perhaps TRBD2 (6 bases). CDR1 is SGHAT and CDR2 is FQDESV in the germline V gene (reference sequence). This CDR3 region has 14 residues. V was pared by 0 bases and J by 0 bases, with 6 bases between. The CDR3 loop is CASSLAGLSYEQYF. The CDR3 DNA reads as TGTGCCAGCAGCTTAGCGGGACTCTCCTACGAGCAGTACTTC.

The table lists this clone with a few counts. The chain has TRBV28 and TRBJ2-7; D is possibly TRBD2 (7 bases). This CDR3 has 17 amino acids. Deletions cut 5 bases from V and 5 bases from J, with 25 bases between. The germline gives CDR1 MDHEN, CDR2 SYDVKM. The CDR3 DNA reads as TGTGCCAGCAGTCGAGAGGTAGGGGGGGCGCGGCGAAACGAGCAGTACTTC. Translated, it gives CASSREVGGARRNEQYF.

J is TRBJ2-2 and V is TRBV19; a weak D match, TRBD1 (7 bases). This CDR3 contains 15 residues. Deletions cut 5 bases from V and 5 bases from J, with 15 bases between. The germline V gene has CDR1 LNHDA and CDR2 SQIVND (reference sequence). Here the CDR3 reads CASSYQGGGTGELFF. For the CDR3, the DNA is TGTGCCAGTAGTTACCAGGGGGGTGGTACCGGGGAGCTGTTTTTT. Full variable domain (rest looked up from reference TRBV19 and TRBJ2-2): DGGITQSPKYLFRKEGQNVTLSCEQNLNHDAMYWYRQDPGQGLRLIYYSQIVNDFQKGDIAEGYSVSREKKESFPLTVTSAQKNPTAFYLCASSYQGGGTGELFFGEGSRLTVL.

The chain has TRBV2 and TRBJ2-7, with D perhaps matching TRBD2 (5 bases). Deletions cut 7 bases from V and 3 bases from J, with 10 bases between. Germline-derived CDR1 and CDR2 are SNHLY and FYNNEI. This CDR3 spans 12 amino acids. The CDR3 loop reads CASTREGYEQYF. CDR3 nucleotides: TGTGCCAGCACCCGAGAGGGCTACGAGCAGTACTTC.

CDR3 DNA: TGTGCCAGCAGTTTTGGGGGGATGACTGAAGCTTTCTTT. This sequence encodes CASSFGGMTEAFF. The chain recombines TRBV27 with TRBJ1-1; a possible D gene is TRBD1 (5 bases). Looked up from germline, CDR1 is MNHEY and CDR2 is SMNVEV (reference sequence). The CDR3 consists of 13 residues. V lost 3 bases, J lost 5 bases, and 10 bases lay in between.

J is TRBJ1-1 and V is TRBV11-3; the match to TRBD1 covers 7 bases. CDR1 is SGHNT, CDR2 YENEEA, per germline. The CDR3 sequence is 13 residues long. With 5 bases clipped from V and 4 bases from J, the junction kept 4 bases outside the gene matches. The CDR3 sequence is CASSPDRATEAFF. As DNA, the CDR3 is TGTGCCAGCAGCCCCGACAGGGCCACTGAAGCTTTCTTT.

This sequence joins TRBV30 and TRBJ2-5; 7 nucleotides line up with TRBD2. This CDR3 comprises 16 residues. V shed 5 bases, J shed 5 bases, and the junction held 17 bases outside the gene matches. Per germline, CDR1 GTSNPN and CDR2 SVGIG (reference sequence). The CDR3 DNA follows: TGTGCCTGGTGTCCATCGTCGGGGGGAGCGTTGGAGACCCAGTACTTC. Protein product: CAWCPSSGGALETQYF.

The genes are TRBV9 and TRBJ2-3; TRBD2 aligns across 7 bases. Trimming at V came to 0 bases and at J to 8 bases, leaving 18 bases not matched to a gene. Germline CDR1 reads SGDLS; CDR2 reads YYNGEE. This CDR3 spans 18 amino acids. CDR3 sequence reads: CASSVGVGRGTAPGTQYF. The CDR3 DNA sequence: TGTGCCAGCAGCGTAGGAGTCGGGCGGGGGACCGCCCCGGGTACGCAGTATTTT.

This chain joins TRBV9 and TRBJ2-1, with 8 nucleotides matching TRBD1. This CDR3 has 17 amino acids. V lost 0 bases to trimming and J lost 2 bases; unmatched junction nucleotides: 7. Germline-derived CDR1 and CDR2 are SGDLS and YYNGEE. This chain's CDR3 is CASSVVPGTGPYNEQFF. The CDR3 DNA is TGTGCCAGCAGCGTAGTTCCCGGGACAGGCCCCTACAATGAGCAGTTCTTC. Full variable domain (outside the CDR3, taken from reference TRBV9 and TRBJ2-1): DSGVTQTPKHLITATGQRVTLRCSPRSGDLSVYWYQQSLDQGLQFLIQYYNGEERAKGNILERFSAQQFPDLHSELNLSSLELGDSALYFCASSVVPGTGPYNEQFFGPGTRLTVL.

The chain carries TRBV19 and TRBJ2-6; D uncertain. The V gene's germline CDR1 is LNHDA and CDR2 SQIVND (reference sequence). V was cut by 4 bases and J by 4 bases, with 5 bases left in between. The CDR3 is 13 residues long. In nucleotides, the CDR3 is TGTGCCAGTAGTAACTCCGGGGCCAACGTCCTGACTTTC. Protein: CASSNSGANVLTF.

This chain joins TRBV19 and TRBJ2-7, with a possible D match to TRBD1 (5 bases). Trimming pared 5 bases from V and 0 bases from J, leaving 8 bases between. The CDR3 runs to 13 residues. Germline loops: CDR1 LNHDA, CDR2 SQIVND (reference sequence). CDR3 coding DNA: TGTGCCAGTAGTCGAACAGGCTCCTACGAGCAGTACTTC. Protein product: CASSRTGSYEQYF.

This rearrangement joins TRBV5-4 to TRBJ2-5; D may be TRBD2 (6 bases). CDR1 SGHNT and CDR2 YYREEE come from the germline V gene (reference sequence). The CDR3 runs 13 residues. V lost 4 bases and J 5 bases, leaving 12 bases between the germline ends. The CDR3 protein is CASSGGDSETQYF. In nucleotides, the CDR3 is TGTGCCAGCAGCGGAGGGGATTCCGAGACCCAGTACTTC.

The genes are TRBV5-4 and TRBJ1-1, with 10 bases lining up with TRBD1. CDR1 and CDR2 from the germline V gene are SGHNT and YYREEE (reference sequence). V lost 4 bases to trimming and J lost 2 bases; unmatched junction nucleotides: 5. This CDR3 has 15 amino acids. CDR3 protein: CASSPPTGGNTEAFF. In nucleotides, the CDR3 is TGTGCCAGCAGCCCTCCGACAGGGGGCAACACTGAAGCTTTCTTT.

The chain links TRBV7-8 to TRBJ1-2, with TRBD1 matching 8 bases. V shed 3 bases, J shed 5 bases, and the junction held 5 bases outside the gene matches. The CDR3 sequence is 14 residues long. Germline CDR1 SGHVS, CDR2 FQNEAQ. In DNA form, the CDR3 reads TGTGCCAGCAGCTTGGGGGACAGGCTATATGGCTACACCTTC. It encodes CASSLGDRLYGYTF. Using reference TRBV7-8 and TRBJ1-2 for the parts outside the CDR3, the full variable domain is GAGVSQSPRYKVAKRGQDVALRCDPISGHVSLFWYQQALGQGPEFLTYFQNEAQLDKSGLPSDRFFAERPEGSVSTLKIQRTQQEDSAVYLCASSLGDRLYGYTFGSGTRLTVV.

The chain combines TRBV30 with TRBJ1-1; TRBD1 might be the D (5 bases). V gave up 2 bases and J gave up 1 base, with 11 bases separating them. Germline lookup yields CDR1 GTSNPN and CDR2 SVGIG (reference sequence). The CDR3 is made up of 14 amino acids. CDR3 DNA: TGTGCCTGGAGTAAACCGACAGCGAACACTGAAGCTTTCTTT. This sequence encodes CAWSKPTANTEAFF. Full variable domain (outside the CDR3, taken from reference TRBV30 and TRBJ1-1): SQTIHQWPATLVQPVGSPLSLECTVEGTSNPNLYWYRQAAGRGLQLLFYSVGIGQISSEVPQNLSASRPQDRQFILSSKKLLLSDSGFYLCAWSKPTANTEAFFGQGTRLTVV.

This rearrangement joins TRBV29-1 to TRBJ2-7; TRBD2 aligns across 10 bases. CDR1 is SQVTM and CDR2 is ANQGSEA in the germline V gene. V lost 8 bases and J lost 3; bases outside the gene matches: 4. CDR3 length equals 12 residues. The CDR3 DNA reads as TGCAGCACAAGGACTAGCGGCTACGAGCAGTACTTC. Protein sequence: CSTRTSGYEQYF.

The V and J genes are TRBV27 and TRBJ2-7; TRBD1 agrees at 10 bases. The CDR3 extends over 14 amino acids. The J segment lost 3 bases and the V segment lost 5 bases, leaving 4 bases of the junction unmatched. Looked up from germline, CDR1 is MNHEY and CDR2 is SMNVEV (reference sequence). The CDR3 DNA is TGTGCCAGCAGTGGCCGGGACAGGGGCTACGAGCAGTACTTC. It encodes CASSGRDRGYEQYF.

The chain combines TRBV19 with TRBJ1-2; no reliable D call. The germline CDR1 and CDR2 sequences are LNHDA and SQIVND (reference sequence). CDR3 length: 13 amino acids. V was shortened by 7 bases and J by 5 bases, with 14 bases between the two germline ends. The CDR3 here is CASTPPGLYGYTF. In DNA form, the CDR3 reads TGTGCCAGTACCCCTCCCGGGTTGTATGGCTACACCTTC.

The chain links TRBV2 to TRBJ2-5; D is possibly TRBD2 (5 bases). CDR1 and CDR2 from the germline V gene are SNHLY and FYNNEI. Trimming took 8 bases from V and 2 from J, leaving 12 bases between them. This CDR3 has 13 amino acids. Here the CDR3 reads CASWRAVQETQYF. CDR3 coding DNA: TGTGCCAGCTGGCGGGCAGTTCAAGAGACCCAGTACTTC.

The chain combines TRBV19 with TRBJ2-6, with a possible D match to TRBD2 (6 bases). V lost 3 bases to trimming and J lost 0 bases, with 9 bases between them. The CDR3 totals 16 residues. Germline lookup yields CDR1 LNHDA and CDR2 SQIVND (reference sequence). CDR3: CASSIGGRSGANVLTF. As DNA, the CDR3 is TGTGCCAGTAGTATCGGGGGTCGCTCTGGGGCCAACGTCCTGACTTTC.

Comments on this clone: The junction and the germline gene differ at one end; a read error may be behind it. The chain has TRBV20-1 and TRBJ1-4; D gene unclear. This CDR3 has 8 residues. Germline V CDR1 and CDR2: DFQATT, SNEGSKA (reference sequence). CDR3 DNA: TGCAGCACCGGGAAAGGAGTTTTT. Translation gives CSTGKGVF.

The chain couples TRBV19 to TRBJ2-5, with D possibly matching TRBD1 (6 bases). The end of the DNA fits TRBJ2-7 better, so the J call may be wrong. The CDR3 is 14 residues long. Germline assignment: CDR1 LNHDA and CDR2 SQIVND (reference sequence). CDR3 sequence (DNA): TGTGCCAGTAGCCCGGGACAAAGCTCCTACGAGCAGTACTTC. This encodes CASSPGQSSYEQYF.

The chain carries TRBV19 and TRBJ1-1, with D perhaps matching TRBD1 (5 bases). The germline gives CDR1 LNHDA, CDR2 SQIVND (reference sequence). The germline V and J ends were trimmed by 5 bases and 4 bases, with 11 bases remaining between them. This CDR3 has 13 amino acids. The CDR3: CASSSAGGTEAFF. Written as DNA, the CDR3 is TGTGCCAGTAGTTCCGCGGGGGGCACTGAAGCTTTCTTT.

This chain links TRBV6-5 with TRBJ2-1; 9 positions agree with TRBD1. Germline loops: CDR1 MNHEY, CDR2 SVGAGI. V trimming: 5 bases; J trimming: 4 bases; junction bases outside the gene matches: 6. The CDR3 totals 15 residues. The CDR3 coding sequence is TGTGCCAGCAGTCGTACAGGGGGCTCGTACAATGAGCAGTTCTTC. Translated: CASSRTGGSYNEQFF.

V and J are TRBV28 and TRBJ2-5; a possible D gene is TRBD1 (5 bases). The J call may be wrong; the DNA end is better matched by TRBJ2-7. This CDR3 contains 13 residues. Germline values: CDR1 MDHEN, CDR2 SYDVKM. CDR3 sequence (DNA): TGTGCCGAGAAACCTCAGGGCTCCTACGAGCAGTACTTC. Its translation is CAEKPQGSYEQYF.

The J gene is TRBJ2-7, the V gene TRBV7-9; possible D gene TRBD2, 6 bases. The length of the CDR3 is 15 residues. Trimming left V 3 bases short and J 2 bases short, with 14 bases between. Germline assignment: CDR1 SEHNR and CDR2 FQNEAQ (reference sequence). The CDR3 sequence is CASSFEQGLTYEQYF. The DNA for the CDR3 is TGTGCCAGCAGCTTTGAGCAGGGACTTACCTACGAGCAGTACTTC.